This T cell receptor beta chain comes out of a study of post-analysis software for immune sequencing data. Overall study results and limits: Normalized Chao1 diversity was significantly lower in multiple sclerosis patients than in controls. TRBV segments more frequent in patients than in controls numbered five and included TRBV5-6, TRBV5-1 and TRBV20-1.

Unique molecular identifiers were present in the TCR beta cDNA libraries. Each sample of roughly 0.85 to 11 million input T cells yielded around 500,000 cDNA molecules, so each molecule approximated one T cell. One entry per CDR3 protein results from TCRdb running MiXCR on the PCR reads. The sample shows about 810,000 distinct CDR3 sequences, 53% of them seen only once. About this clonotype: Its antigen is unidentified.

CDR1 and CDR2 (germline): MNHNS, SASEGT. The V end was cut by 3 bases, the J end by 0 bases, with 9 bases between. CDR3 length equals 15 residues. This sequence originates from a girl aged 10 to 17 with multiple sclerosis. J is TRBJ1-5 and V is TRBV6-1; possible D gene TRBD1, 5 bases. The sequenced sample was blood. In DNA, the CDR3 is TGTGCCAGCAGTGACCGGGACTCTAGCAATCAGCCCCAGCATTTT. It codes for CASSDRDSSNQPQHF.